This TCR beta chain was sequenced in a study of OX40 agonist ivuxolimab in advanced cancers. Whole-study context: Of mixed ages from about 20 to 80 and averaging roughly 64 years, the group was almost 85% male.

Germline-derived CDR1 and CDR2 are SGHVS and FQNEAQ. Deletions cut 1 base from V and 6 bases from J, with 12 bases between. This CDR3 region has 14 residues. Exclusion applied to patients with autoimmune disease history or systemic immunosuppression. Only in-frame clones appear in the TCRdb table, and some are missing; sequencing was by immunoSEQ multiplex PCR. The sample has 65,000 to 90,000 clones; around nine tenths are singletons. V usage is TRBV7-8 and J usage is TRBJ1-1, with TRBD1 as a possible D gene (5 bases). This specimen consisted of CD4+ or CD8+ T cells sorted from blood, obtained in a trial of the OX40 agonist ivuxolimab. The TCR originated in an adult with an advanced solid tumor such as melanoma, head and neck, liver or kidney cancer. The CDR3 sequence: CASSLGSGGPEAFF. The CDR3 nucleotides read TGTGCCAGCAGCTTAGGGTCGGGGGGACCTGAAGCTTTCTTT.